Each of the 26 T cell receptor beta chains below was sequenced from the same sample in a study of T cells after posttransplantation cyclophosphamide. Produced via immunoSEQ multiplex PCR; TCRdb's table is partial and in-frame only. The table includes some 7,000 clones, approximately 80% detected once. Material: memory CD4+ T cells sorted from blood. The receptors originated from a woman between 45 and 65 years old in good health and a related stem cell transplant donor.

The CDR3 reads CASSLHTSRTQYF. The CDR3 DNA is TGTGCCAGCAGCTTACACACTAGCAGGACGCAGTATTTT. The chain has TRBV7-3 and TRBJ2-3, with D possibly TRBD2 on 6 matching bases. CDR1 and CDR2 from the germline V gene are SGHTA and FQGTGA. V lost 2 bases, J lost 9 bases, and 12 bases lay in between. The CDR3 totals 13 residues.

This chain joins TRBV27 and TRBJ2-5, with 9 bases lining up with TRBD1. CDR3 length: 12 amino acids. V gave up 10 bases and J gave up 7 bases; unmatched junction bases: 7. CDR1 is MNHEY and CDR2 is SMNVEV in the germline V gene (reference sequence). CDR3 DNA sequence: TGTGCCATCGACAGGGGGGTTTGGACCCAGTACTTC. Its protein product is CAIDRGVWTQYF.

This clone rates as medium-sized. This chain joins TRBV2 and TRBJ2-1; the match to TRBD2 covers 15 bases. Per germline, CDR1 SNHLY and CDR2 FYNNEI. V lost 6 bases to trimming and J lost 6 bases; unmatched junction nucleotides: 6. The CDR3 spans 16 residues. CDR3 nucleotides: TGTGCCAGCAGAAAGGGACTAGCGGGAGGAGTCAATGAGCAGTTCTTC. This encodes CASRKGLAGGVNEQFF.

This clone turned up a few times. This chain links TRBV19 with TRBJ2-7, with 9 bases lining up with TRBD1. The CDR3 is made up of 13 amino acids. Germline assignment: CDR1 LNHDA and CDR2 SQIVND (reference sequence). The V segment lost 6 bases and the J segment 5 bases; nucleotides outside the gene matches: 5. Here the CDR3 DNA reads TGTGCCAGTAGCCGTACAGGGGGCGACGAGCAGTACTTC. Translated: CASSRTGGDEQYF. The full variable domain, rest sourced from reference TRBV19 and TRBJ2-7, is DGGITQSPKYLFRKEGQNVTLSCEQNLNHDAMYWYRQDPGQGLRLIYYSQIVNDFQKGDIAEGYSVSREKKESFPLTVTSAQKNPTAFYLCASSRTGGDEQYFGPGTRLTVT.

This rearrangement joins TRBV6-6 to TRBJ1-1; D gene ambiguous. The ends were cut back, 6 bases at V and 4 bases at J, with 21 bases in the middle. CDR3 length: 16 amino acids. In germline, CDR1 is MNHNY, CDR2 SVGAGI (reference sequence). The CDR3 DNA is TGTGCCAGCAGCAAGACGGGCCCCAACGAGGGCACTGAAGCTTTCTTT. Amino acids: CASSKTGPNEGTEAFF.

This clone was recorded only once. The chain employs TRBV10-2 and TRBJ1-2, with 9 bases fitting TRBD1. This CDR3 contains 14 residues. Trimming removed 6 bases from V and 6 bases from J; junction bases left unmatched: 8. Germline CDR1 is WSHSY and CDR2 is SAAADI. The CDR3 DNA reads as TGCGCCAGCAGCAGGGGACAGGGTTTTGATGGCTACACCTTC. Translated: CASSRGQGFDGYTF.

The V gene is TRBV2, the J gene TRBJ2-5, with 11 bases lining up with TRBD1. CDR3 length equals 14 residues. Trimming took 3 bases from V and 5 from J; bases not matched to a gene: 2. Germline assignment: CDR1 SNHLY and CDR2 FYNNEI. The CDR3 spells CASSDGTGGETQYF. The CDR3 DNA reads as TGTGCCAGCAGTGATGGGACAGGGGGGGAGACCCAGTACTTC.

The chain recombines TRBV19 with TRBJ2-6, with D possibly TRBD1 on 5 matching bases. Germline V lookup: CDR1 LNHDA, CDR2 SQIVND (reference sequence). CDR3 length: 20 amino acids. V was trimmed by 1 base and J by 0 bases, leaving 19 bases between them. The CDR3 reads CASSIATKGHLRSGANVLTF. The CDR3 region has the DNA TGTGCCAGTAGTATAGCAACGAAAGGACACCTCCGCTCTGGGGCCAACGTCCTGACTTTC.

A few counts support this clone. V is TRBV2 and J is TRBJ1-5; possible D gene TRBD1, 5 bases. Germline CDR1 is SNHLY and CDR2 is FYNNEI. V shed 3 bases and J shed 3 bases, with 9 bases lying between them. The CDR3 is 14 amino acids. CDR3 DNA: TGTGCCAGCAGTGAGGGGCAGAACAATCAGCCCCAGCATTTT. Translation gives CASSEGQNNQPQHF.

The genes are TRBV28 and TRBJ2-7, with D possibly being TRBD2 (5 bases). Germline values: CDR1 MDHEN, CDR2 SYDVKM. Trimming removed 5 bases at V and 5 bases at J, with 22 bases between. This CDR3 has 16 residues. This chain's CDR3 is CASSAGDAPRDHEQYF. In DNA form, the CDR3 reads TGTGCCAGCAGTGCCGGTGATGCCCCTCGGGATCACGAGCAGTACTTC.

This chain links TRBV6-1 with TRBJ2-1; possible D gene TRBD1, 6 bases. Germline V gene lookup returns CDR1 MNHNS and CDR2 SASEGT. The CDR3 runs 13 residues. Trimming took off 9 bases at V and 2 bases at J, with 11 bases between the two ends. The CDR3 is CASTRGTYNEQFF. Written as DNA, the CDR3 is TGTGCCAGTACCAGGGGAACCTACAATGAGCAGTTCTTC.

V and J are TRBV20-1 and TRBJ2-1; the match to TRBD2 covers 8 bases. This CDR3 is 11 amino acids long. In germline, CDR1 is DFQATT, CDR2 SNEGSKA (reference sequence). The junction had 10 bases not matched to a gene; V was cut back by 6 bases and J by 15 bases. CDR3 sequence reads: CSAGRGEDLFF. Written as DNA, the CDR3 is TGCAGTGCCGGGCGGGGGGAGGACCTGTTCTTC.

This clone is a singleton in its sample. The J gene is TRBJ2-5, the V gene TRBV5-1, with D unclear. V lost 0 bases and J lost 2, with 11 bases in between. The length of the CDR3 is 15 residues. Germline V gives CDR1 SGHRS, CDR2 YFSETQ. CDR3 protein: CASSLGTITQETQYF. For the CDR3, the DNA is TGCGCCAGCAGCTTGGGAACTATCACTCAAGAGACCCAGTACTTC.

V usage is TRBV6-6 and J usage is TRBJ2-7, with a possible D match to TRBD1 (5 bases). Trimming took 5 bases from V and 2 from J, leaving 19 bases between them. The CDR3 runs to 16 residues. Germline V lookup: CDR1 MNHNY, CDR2 SVGAGI (reference sequence). This CDR3 is CASSGQRGSYPYEQYF. CDR3 in DNA: TGTGCCAGCAGTGGGCAAAGGGGATCCTACCCCTACGAGCAGTACTTC.

The chain couples TRBV21-1 to TRBJ2-1; no DNA check was done on the table's D call, TRBD2. TRBV21-1 is annotated as a pseudogene. The CDR3 has 16 amino acids. The CDR3 sequence: CASSKVRTSGRIEQFF. Written as DNA, the CDR3 is TGTGCCAGCAGCAAAGTTAGGACTAGCGGCCGGATTGAGCAGTTCTTC.

The chain has TRBV10-3 and TRBJ2-3, with 13 positions matching TRBD2. The germline V gene encodes CDR1 ENHRY and CDR2 SYGVKD. The CDR3 is 18 residues long. The V and J ends lost 10 bases and 2 bases, in that order; junction bases with no gene match: 15. As DNA, the CDR3 is TGTGCCACGAGGACTAGCGGGAGAAGGGGGGGACACACAGATACGCAGTATTTT. Its protein product is CATRTSGRRGGHTDTQYF.

This clone was found once. CDR3 protein: CASSERQGLADTQYF. The CDR3, as DNA: TGTGCCAGCAGCGAAAGACAGGGGTTAGCAGATACGCAGTATTTT. The chain combines TRBV28 with TRBJ2-3, with 8 bases that match TRBD1. After removal of 6 bases from V and 4 bases from J, the junction contained 9 bases not matched to a gene. CDR3 length equals 15 residues. Germline assignment: CDR1 MDHEN and CDR2 SYDVKM. Using reference TRBV28 and TRBJ2-3 for the parts outside the CDR3, the full variable domain is DVKVTQSSRYLVKRTGEKVFLECVQDMDHENMFWYRQDPGLGLRLIYFSYDVKMKEKGDIPEGYSVSREKKERFSLILESASTNQTSMYLCASSERQGLADTQYFGPGTRLTVL.

The chain carries TRBV9 and TRBJ1-3; 7 bases fit TRBD1. V shed 4 bases, J shed 4 bases, and the junction held 5 bases outside the gene matches. The germline V gene has CDR1 SGDLS and CDR2 YYNGEE. The length of the CDR3 is 14 residues. CDR3 residues: CASSKEGQGNTIYF. CDR3 in DNA: TGTGCCAGCAGCAAGGAGGGACAGGGAAACACCATATATTTT. The full variable domain, completed using reference TRBV9 and TRBJ1-3, is DSGVTQTPKHLITATGQRVTLRCSPRSGDLSVYWYQQSLDQGLQFLIQYYNGEERAKGNILERFSAQQFPDLHSELNLSSLELGDSALYFCASSKEGQGNTIYFGEGSWLTVV.

V is TRBV30 and J is TRBJ2-7, with a weak D call TRBD2 (6 bases). Germline V gene lookup returns CDR1 GTSNPN and CDR2 SVGIG (reference sequence). V lost 4 bases and J lost 6, with 22 bases in between. The CDR3 runs to 15 residues. The CDR3 DNA sequence: TGTGCCTGGATTCGTCGGGGCGGCCGAGCGGGCGAGCAGTACTTC. Translated: CAWIRRGGRAGEQYF.

The chain uses TRBV7-9 and TRBJ1-1, with 7 bases fitting TRBD1. The CDR3 is 14 residues long. Looked up from germline, CDR1 is SEHNR and CDR2 is FQNEAQ (reference sequence). V shed 2 bases, J shed 2 bases, and the junction held 2 bases outside the gene matches. The CDR3 nucleotides read TGTGCCAGCAGCTTACAGGGGGGTAACACTGAAGCTTTCTTT. This sequence encodes CASSLQGGNTEAFF.

This clone was seen a single time. CDR3: CASSQLAGGTIYSYNEQFF. In DNA, the CDR3 is TGTGCCAGCAGCCAACTAGCGGGAGGAACTATTTACTCCTACAATGAGCAGTTCTTC. The chain is built from TRBV7-6 and TRBJ2-1; 12 nucleotides align to TRBD2. With 5 bases clipped from V and 0 bases from J, the junction kept 11 bases outside the gene matches. This CDR3 is built from 19 residues. Per the germline V gene, CDR1 is SGHVS and CDR2 is FNYEAQ.

The gene calls are TRBV19 and TRBJ2-6; 10 bases map to TRBD1. V shed 7 bases and J 3 bases; nucleotides not matched to a gene: 12. Germline V gives CDR1 LNHDA, CDR2 SQIVND (reference sequence). This CDR3 contains 18 residues. CDR3 DNA: TGTGCCAGTAACACACTCAGGGGGACAGGGGATGGGGCCAACGTCCTGACTTTC. Residues: CASNTLRGTGDGANVLTF.

The chain has TRBV2 and TRBJ1-6; 10 positions match TRBD1. J was trimmed by 5 bases and V by 8 bases; bases with no gene match: 6. The CDR3 is 15 amino acids. Per the germline V gene, CDR1 is SNHLY and CDR2 is FYNNEI. CDR3 residues: CASSVGTGDNSPLHF. The CDR3 DNA is TGTGCCAGCTCCGTGGGGACAGGGGATAATTCACCCCTCCACTTT.

This chain connects TRBV6-5 to TRBJ1-2; TRBD1 matches at 7 bases. The CDR3 covers 14 residues. Germline lookup yields CDR1 MNHEY and CDR2 SVGAGI. Trimming removed 4 bases from V and 3 bases from J; junction bases left unmatched: 5. CDR3 residues: CASSLDRAYYGYTF. CDR3 nucleotides: TGTGCCAGCAGTTTAGACAGGGCTTACTATGGCTACACCTTC.

The chain has TRBV21-1 and TRBJ2-7; the tabulated D call, TRBD2, remains unverified against the DNA. TRBV21-1 is marked as a pseudogene. The CDR3 has 15 amino acids. CDR3 residues: CASSPTGSGIYEQYF. DNA for the CDR3: TGTGCCAGCAGCCCCACCGGTAGCGGGATCTACGAGCAGTACTTC.

This chain links TRBV7-2 with TRBJ2-3; 7 bases agree with TRBD1. Trimming at V came to 5 bases and at J to 5 bases, leaving 4 bases not matched to a gene. CDR3 length: 13 amino acids. CDR1 and CDR2 (germline): SGHTA, FQGNSA. This chain's CDR3 is CASSTGVGDTQYF. CDR3 DNA: TGTGCCAGCAGCACAGGGGTAGGAGATACGCAGTATTTT.